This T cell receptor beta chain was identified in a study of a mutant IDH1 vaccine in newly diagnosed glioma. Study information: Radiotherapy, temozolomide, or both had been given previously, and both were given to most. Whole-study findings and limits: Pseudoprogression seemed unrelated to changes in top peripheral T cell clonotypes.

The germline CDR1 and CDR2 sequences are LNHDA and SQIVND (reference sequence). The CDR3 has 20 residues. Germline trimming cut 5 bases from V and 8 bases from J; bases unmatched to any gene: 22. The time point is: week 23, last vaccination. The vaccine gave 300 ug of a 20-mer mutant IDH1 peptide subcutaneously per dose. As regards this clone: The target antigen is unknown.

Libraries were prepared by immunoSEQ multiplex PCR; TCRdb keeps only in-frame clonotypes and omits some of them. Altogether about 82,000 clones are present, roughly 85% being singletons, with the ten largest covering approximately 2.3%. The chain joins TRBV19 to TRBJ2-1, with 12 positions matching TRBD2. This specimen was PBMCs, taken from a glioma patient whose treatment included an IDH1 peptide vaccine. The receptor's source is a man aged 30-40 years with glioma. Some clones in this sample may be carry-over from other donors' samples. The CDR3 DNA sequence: TGTGCCAGTAGTTCGTACGGGACGAGACTAGCGGGAGCCCCCGGGGATGAGCAGTTCTTC. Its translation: CASSSYGTRLAGAPGDEQFF. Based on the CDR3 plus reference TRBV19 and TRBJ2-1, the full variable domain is DGGITQSPKYLFRKEGQNVTLSCEQNLNHDAMYWYRQDPGQGLRLIYYSQIVNDFQKGDIAEGYSVSREKKESFPLTVTSAQKNPTAFYLCASSSYGTRLAGAPGDEQFFGPGTRLTVL.